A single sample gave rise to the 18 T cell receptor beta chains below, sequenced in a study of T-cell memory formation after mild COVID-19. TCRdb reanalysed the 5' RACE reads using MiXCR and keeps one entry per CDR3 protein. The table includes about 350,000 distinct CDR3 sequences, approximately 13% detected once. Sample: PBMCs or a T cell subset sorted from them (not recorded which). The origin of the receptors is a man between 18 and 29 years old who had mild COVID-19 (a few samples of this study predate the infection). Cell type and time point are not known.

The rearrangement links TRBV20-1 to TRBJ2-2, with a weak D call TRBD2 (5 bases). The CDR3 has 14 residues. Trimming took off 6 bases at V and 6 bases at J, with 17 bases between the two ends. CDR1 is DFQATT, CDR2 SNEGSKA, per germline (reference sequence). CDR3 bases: TGCAGTGCGCCGGCCCCGGGGAGTGCCGGGGAGCTGTTTTTT. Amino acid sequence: CSAPAPGSAGELFF.

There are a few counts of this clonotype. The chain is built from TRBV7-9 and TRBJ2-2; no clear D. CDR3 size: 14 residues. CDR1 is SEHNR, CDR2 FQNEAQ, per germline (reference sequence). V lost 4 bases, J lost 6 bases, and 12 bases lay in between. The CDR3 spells CASSSTVGSGELFF. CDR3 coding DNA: TGTGCCAGCAGCTCCACTGTAGGGTCCGGGGAGCTGTTTTTT.

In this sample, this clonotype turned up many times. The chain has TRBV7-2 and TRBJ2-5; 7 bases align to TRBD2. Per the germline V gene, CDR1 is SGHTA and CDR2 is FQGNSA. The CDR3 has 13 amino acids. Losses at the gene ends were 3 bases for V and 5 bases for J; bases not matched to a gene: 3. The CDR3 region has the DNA TGTGCCAGCAGCTTTGCGGGGGATGAGACCCAGTACTTC. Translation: CASSFAGDETQYF.

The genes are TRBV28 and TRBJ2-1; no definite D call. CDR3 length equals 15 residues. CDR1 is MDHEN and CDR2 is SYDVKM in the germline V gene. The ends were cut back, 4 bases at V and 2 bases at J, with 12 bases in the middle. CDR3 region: CASSSGRATYNEQFF. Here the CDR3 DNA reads TGTGCCAGCAGTTCGGGTAGGGCCACCTACAATGAGCAGTTCTTC.

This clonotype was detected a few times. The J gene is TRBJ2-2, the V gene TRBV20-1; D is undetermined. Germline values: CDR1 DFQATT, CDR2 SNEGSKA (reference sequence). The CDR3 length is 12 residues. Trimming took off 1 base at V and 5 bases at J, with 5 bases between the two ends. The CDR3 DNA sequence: TGCAGTGCTAGAGCGATGACCGGGGAGCTGTTTTTT. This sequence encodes CSARAMTGELFF.

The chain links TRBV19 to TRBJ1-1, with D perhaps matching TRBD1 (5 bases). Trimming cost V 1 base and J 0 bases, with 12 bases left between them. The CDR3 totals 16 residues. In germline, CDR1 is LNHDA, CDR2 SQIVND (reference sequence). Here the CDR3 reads CASSIVFRRVNTEAFF. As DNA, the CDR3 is TGTGCCAGTAGTATAGTCTTCCGCAGGGTGAACACTGAAGCTTTCTTT.

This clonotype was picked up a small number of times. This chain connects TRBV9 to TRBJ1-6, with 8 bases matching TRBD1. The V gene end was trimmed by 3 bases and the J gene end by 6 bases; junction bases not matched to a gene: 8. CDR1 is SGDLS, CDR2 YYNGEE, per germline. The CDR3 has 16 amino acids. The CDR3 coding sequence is TGTGCCAGCAGCGGGACAGGGACGGTGGGTAATTCACCCCTCCACTTT. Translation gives CASSGTGTVGNSPLHF.

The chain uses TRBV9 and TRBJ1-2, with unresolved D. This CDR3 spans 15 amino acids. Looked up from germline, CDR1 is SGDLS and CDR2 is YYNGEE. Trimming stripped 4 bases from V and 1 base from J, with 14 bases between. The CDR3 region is CASSPYRIHNYGYTF. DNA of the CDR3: TGTGCCAGCAGCCCCTACCGTATACATAACTATGGCTACACCTTC.

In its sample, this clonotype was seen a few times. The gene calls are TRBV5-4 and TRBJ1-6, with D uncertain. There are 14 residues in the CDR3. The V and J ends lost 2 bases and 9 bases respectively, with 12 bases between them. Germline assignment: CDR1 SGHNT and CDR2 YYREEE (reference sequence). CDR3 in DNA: TGTGCCAGCAGCTTCGTGCAGGAAGGTTCACCCCTCCACTTT. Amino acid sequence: CASSFVQEGSPLHF.

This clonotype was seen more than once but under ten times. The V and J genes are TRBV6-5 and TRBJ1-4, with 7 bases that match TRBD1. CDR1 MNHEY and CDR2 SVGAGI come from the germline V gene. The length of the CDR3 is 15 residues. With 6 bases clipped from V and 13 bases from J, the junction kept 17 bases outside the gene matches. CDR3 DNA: TGTGCCAGCAGCCTAAAATCGACGGGCGCAGGGGGACTGTTTTTT. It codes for CASSLKSTGAGGLFF.

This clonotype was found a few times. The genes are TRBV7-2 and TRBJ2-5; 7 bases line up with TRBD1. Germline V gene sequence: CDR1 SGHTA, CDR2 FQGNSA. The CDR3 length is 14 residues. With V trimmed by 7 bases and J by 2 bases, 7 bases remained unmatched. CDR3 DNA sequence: TGTGCCAGCAAAAAGGGGGCAGAGCAAGAGACCCAGTACTTC. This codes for CASKKGAEQETQYF.

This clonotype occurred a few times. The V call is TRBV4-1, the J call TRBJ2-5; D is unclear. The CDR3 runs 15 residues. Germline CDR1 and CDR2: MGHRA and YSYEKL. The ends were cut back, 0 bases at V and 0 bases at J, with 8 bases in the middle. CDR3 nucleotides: TGCGCCAGCAGCCAAGATACGTCCTACCAAGAGACCCAGTACTTC. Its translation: CASSQDTSYQETQYF.

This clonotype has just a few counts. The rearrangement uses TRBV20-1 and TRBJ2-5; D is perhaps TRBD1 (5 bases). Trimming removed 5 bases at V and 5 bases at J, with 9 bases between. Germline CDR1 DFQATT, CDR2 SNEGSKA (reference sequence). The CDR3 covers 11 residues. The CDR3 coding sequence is TGCAGTGCTTGGGGCGCCGAGACCCAGTACTTC. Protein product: CSAWGAETQYF.

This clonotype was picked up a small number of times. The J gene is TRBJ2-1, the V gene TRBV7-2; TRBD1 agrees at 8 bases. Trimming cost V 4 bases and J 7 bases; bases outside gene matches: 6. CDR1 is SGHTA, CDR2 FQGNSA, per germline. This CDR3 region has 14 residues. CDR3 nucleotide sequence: TGTGCCAGCAGCTCCGGACAGGGTGGGAATGAGCAGTTCTTC. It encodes CASSSGQGGNEQFF.

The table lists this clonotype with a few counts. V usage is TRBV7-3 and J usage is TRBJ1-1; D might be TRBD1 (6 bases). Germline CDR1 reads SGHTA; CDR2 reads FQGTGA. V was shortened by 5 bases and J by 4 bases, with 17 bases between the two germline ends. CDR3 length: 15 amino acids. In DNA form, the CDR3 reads TGTGCCAGCAGCGCAAGCACAGGGTTGGGCACTGAAGCTTTCTTT. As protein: CASSASTGLGTEAFF.

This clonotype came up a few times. The CDR3 reads CASSDGHPTEAFF. Here the CDR3 DNA reads TGTGCCAGCAGTGACGGGCACCCCACTGAAGCTTTCTTT. The genes are TRBV25-1 and TRBJ1-1; D is unclear. This CDR3 is 13 amino acids long. In germline, CDR1 is MGHDK, CDR2 SYGVNS. Trimming took 3 bases from V and 4 from J, leaving 9 bases between them.

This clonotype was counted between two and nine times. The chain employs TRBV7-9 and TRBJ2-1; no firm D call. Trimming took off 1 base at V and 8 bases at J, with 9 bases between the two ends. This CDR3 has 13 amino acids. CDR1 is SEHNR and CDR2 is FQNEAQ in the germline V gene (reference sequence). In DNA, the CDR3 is TGTGCCAGCAGCTTAGACAGCAAGCATGAGCAGTTCTTC. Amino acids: CASSLDSKHEQFF. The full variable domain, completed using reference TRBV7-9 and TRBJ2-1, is DTGVSQNPRHKITKRGQNVTFRCDPISEHNRLYWYRQTLGQGPEFLTYFQNEAQLEKSRLLSDRFSAERPKGSFSTLEIQRTEQGDSAMYLCASSLDSKHEQFFGPGTRLTVL.

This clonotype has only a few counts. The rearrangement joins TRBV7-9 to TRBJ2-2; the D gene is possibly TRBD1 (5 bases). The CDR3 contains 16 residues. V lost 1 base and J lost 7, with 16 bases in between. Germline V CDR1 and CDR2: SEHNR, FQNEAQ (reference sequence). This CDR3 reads CASSLGRTKRNGELFF. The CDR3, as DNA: TGTGCCAGCAGCTTAGGAAGGACAAAACGTAACGGGGAGCTGTTTTTT.